This TCR beta chain was captured by sequencing in a study of cytotoxic CD8 clonotypes in ibrutinib-treated CLL. Study background: Partial responses totalled roughly 24 and complete responses 2; after median 68 months, approximately 15 remained remitted and around twelve progressed.

The TCR beta libraries used 2 to 2.5 micrograms of genomic DNA that came from cryopreserved PBMCs. Concerning this clone itself: The target antigen is unknown.

This CDR3 region has 15 residues. Germline-derived CDR1 and CDR2 are SGHNT and YYREEE (reference sequence). Deep sequencing aimed at 1 in 200,000 to 1 in 1 million T cells' resolution. Here immunoSEQ multiplex PCR was the method, and the copy in TCRdb shows in-frame clones only, minus some. The table has 45,000 to 55,000 clones, roughly 50% seen once. Study-level results: Lymph node repertoires were not studied, and sampling times were unmatched.

The receptor's source is a human donor with chronic lymphocytic leukemia. This sample comprised PBMCs, obtained after 12 months of ibrutinib treatment. The J gene is TRBJ2-5, the V gene TRBV5-4; 8 bases agree with TRBD1. The J call may be mistaken, given a closer DNA end match to TRBJ2-7. The CDR3 loop is CASSLYTGQAYEQYF. The CDR3 region has the DNA TGTGCCAGCAGCTTGTATACGGGACAGGCCTACGAGCAGTACTTC.